Listed below are T cell receptor beta chains from one sample, sequenced in a study of cytomegalovirus exposure and HLA in healthy donors. The repertoire was sequenced with immunoSEQ multiplex PCR; TCRdb's copy has only in-frame clones and lacks some. Altogether 150,000 to 200,000 clones are present, 75% to 80% being singletons, with the ten largest covering just under 1%. The sequencing input was PBMCs. The receptors come from a woman between 45 and 65 years old in good health and CMV-seropositive. Each CDR3 is given with its conserved first and last residue. The D gene is left open where the match is weak. Clone size, where shown, is once, few, many, or a class for clones that have expanded.

CDR3 DNA: TGTGCCAGTAGTCCACGAATACAGGGGAGTGATAACTATGGCTACACCTTC
CDR3 protein: CASSPRIQGSDNYGYTF
V gene: TRBV19
J gene: TRBJ1-2
D gene: TRBD1
clone size: -

CDR3 DNA: TGTGCCAGCTCACCAACAGCAGCTGAAAAACTGTTTTTT
CDR3 protein: CASSPTAAEKLFF
V gene: TRBV18
J gene: TRBJ1-4
D gene: -
clone size: -

CDR3 DNA: TGTGCCAGCAGCGGAACAGTCTCTGGAAACACCATATATTTT
CDR3 protein: CASSGTVSGNTIYF
V gene: TRBV7-2
J gene: TRBJ1-3
D gene: -
clone size: -

CDR3 DNA: TGTGCCACCGCATTACAGGGGCTCCGTGAAGCTTTCTTT
CDR3 protein: CATALQGLREAFF
V gene: TRBV19
J gene: TRBJ1-1
D gene: TRBD1
clone size: -

CDR3 DNA: TGTGCCAGCGCGAGACCTCCCGCAGGAACAGATACGCAGTATTTT
CDR3 protein: CASARPPAGTDTQYF
V gene: TRBV7-6
J gene: TRBJ2-3
D gene: -
clone size: -

CDR3 DNA: TGTGCCAGCAGCGACCCGGGAGTTAACTATGGCTACACCTTC
CDR3 protein: CASSDPGVNYGYTF
V gene: TRBV11-2
J gene: TRBJ1-2
D gene: -
clone size: -

CDR3 DNA: TGCGCCAGCAGCGTAAACTCGGGACTAGCGGGGGGCCCACCCTTGGGAAATGAGCAGTTCTTC
CDR3 protein: CASSVNSGLAGGPPLGNEQFF
V gene: TRBV5-1
J gene: TRBJ2-1
D gene: TRBD2
clone size: -

CDR3 DNA: TGTGCCTGGAGCGCGCCCGGGACTAGCGGGCTCTACGAGCAGCACTTC
CDR3 protein: CAWSAPGTSGLYEQHF
V gene: TRBV30
J gene: TRBJ2-7
D gene: TRBD2
clone size: -

CDR3 DNA: TGTGCCAGCAGCTTGGACGGCAGGGGGATCACCGGGGAGCTGTTTTTT
CDR3 protein: CASSLDGRGITGELFF
V gene: TRBV5-5
J gene: TRBJ2-2
D gene: TRBD1
clone size: -

CDR3 DNA: TGTGCCAGCAGCTTATTTACAGGGAGAGTCTTCTATGGCTACACCTTC
CDR3 protein: CASSLFTGRVFYGYTF
V gene: TRBV7-2
J gene: TRBJ1-2
D gene: -
clone size: -

CDR3 DNA: TGTGCCAGCAGCGGGGTGGTGACAGGGCGGGAGACCCAGTACTTC
CDR3 protein: CASSGVVTGRETQYF
V gene: TRBV5-4
J gene: TRBJ2-5
D gene: TRBD1
clone size: -

CDR3 DNA: TGTGCCCTAAATGGCGGAGGGTACGAGCAGTACTTC
CDR3 protein: CALNGGGYEQYF
V gene: TRBV2
J gene: TRBJ2-7
D gene: -
clone size: -

CDR3 DNA: TGTGCCAGCAGTTCCTACCGACAGGGGGGAGAACCCCTCCACTTT
CDR3 protein: CASSSYRQGGEPLHF
V gene: TRBV27
J gene: TRBJ1-6
D gene: TRBD1
clone size: -

CDR3 DNA: TGCGCCAGCAGCACACTAGCGGGGGGCAGCACAGATACGCAGTATTTT
CDR3 protein: CASSTLAGGSTDTQYF
V gene: TRBV4-1
J gene: TRBJ2-3
D gene: TRBD2
clone size: few

CDR3 DNA: TGTGCCTGGAGCACAGGTGCTGGCAATCAGCCCCAGCATTTT
CDR3 protein: CAWSTGAGNQPQHF
V gene: TRBV30
J gene: TRBJ1-5
D gene: -
clone size: -

CDR3 DNA: TGTGCCAGCAGCTTAGATAACGGACTAGGGGGGCAGTTCTTC
CDR3 protein: CASSLDNGLGGQFF
V gene: TRBV11-2
J gene: TRBJ2-1
D gene: -
clone size: few

CDR3 DNA: TGTGCCAGCAGTGAAAGCAGGGGGAGCCAGCCCCAGCATTTT
CDR3 protein: CASSESRGSQPQHF
V gene: TRBV6-1
J gene: TRBJ1-5
D gene: TRBD1
clone size: -

CDR3 DNA: TGCAGCGTTGACCCAGGAGGGTTTTACACTGAAGCTTTCTTT
CDR3 protein: CSVDPGGFYTEAFF
V gene: TRBV29-1
J gene: TRBJ1-1
D gene: -
clone size: -

CDR3 DNA: TGTGCCAGCAGTTACCAGAATCAGCCCCAGCATTTT
CDR3 protein: CASSYQNQPQHF
V gene: TRBV28
J gene: TRBJ1-5
D gene: -
clone size: -

CDR3 DNA: TGTGCCAGCAGTGGTGAACAGGGTCCGGACACTGAAGCTTTCTTT
CDR3 protein: CASSGEQGPDTEAFF
V gene: TRBV25-1
J gene: TRBJ1-1
D gene: -
clone size: -

CDR3 DNA: TGTGCCAGCAGCTTGCAGCGCGCCGGGGAGCTGTTTTTT
CDR3 protein: CASSLQRAGELFF
V gene: TRBV7-2
J gene: TRBJ2-2
D gene: -
clone size: -

CDR3 DNA: TGCAGCGTCGGACAGGGGTCTGCCACAGATACGCAGTATTTT
CDR3 protein: CSVGQGSATDTQYF
V gene: TRBV29-1
J gene: TRBJ2-3
D gene: TRBD1
clone size: -

CDR3 DNA: TGTGCCAGCAGTTTGGACTTTACCTACGAGCAGTACTTC
CDR3 protein: CASSLDFTYEQYF
V gene: TRBV7-2
J gene: TRBJ2-7
D gene: -
clone size: -

CDR3 DNA: TGCAGCGTGGGGCCAGATACGCAGTATTTT
CDR3 protein: CSVGPDTQYF
V gene: TRBV29-1
J gene: TRBJ2-3
D gene: -
clone size: -

CDR3 DNA: TGTGCCAGCAAACAGGGTAACGATTCACCCCTCCACTTT
CDR3 protein: CASKQGNDSPLHF
V gene: TRBV6-6
J gene: TRBJ1-6
D gene: -
clone size: -

CDR3 DNA: TGCGCCACCAATGACAGAAATAGCAATCAGCCCCAGCATTTT
CDR3 protein: CATNDRNSNQPQHF
V gene: TRBV10-2
J gene: TRBJ1-5
D gene: -
clone size: few

CDR3 DNA: TGTGCCAGCAGTTTCGGGAGGAACACTGAAGCTTTCTTT
CDR3 protein: CASSFGRNTEAFF
V gene: TRBV6-5
J gene: TRBJ1-1
D gene: -
clone size: few

CDR3 DNA: TGTGCCAGCAGCTCCCTCTACGAGCAGTACTTC
CDR3 protein: CASSSLYEQYF
V gene: TRBV6-1
J gene: TRBJ2-7
D gene: -
clone size: few

CDR3 DNA: TGTGCCAGCAGCAGCCCGACCGGGGTCGGCGAAAAACTGTTTTTT
CDR3 protein: CASSSPTGVGEKLFF
V gene: TRBV28
J gene: TRBJ1-4
D gene: -
clone size: -

CDR3 DNA: TGCAGTGCTAGAGACAGGAATGGCTACACCTTC
CDR3 protein: CSARDRNGYTF
V gene: TRBV20-1
J gene: TRBJ1-2
D gene: -
clone size: -

CDR3 DNA: TGTGCCAGCAGCTCCGGACTAGCCGCAGATACGCAGTATTTT
CDR3 protein: CASSSGLAADTQYF
V gene: TRBV5-4
J gene: TRBJ2-3
D gene: TRBD2
clone size: few

CDR3 DNA: TGTGCCAGCAGTGAGATGCGTCCGCGCACAGATACGCAGTATTTT
CDR3 protein: CASSEMRPRTDTQYF
V gene: TRBV6-1
J gene: TRBJ2-3
D gene: -
clone size: -

CDR3 DNA: TGTGCCAGCAGAAACCCCCGGGGGGAAGGAAACTATGGCTACACCTTC
CDR3 protein: CASRNPRGEGNYGYTF
V gene: TRBV27
J gene: TRBJ1-2
D gene: -
clone size: few

CDR3 DNA: TGTGCCAGCAGTATGACAGATACCTACGAGCAGTACTTC
CDR3 protein: CASSMTDTYEQYF
V gene: TRBV6-5
J gene: TRBJ2-7
D gene: -
clone size: -

CDR3 DNA: TGTGCCAGTAGTATAGGGTCGGGGAACTATGGCTACACCTTC
CDR3 protein: CASSIGSGNYGYTF
V gene: TRBV19
J gene: TRBJ1-2
D gene: -
clone size: -

CDR3 DNA: TGTGCCAGCAGTCCCGGACTACCCGGGGAGACCCAGTACTTC
CDR3 protein: CASSPGLPGETQYF
V gene: TRBV7-9
J gene: TRBJ2-5
D gene: -
clone size: few

CDR3 DNA: TGTGCCAGCTCCCAAACGAGGCAAGATAATGAAAAACTGTTTTTT
CDR3 protein: CASSQTRQDNEKLFF
V gene: TRBV18
J gene: TRBJ1-4
D gene: -
clone size: once

CDR3 DNA: TGTGCCAGCAGTCCCCGGGGGGCATTTGATGAAAAACTGTTTTTT
CDR3 protein: CASSPRGAFDEKLFF
V gene: TRBV28
J gene: TRBJ1-4
D gene: -
clone size: -

CDR3 DNA: TGTGCCAGCAGCTTGGAGACAGGGGCCTACACTGAAGCTTTCTTT
CDR3 protein: CASSLETGAYTEAFF
V gene: TRBV5-4
J gene: TRBJ1-1
D gene: TRBD1
clone size: -

CDR3 DNA: TGTGCCAGCAGGACAGGGAATCAGCCCCAGCATTTT
CDR3 protein: CASRTGNQPQHF
V gene: TRBV6-5
J gene: TRBJ1-5
D gene: TRBD1
clone size: -

CDR3 DNA: TGTGCCAGCAGCTTGTGGACTAGCGGGAGGTTGGATACGCAGTATTTT
CDR3 protein: CASSLWTSGRLDTQYF
V gene: TRBV7-9
J gene: TRBJ2-3
D gene: TRBD2
clone size: -

CDR3 DNA: TGTGCCAGCAGCTTAGGCGCAGGGGGTTGGAACACTGAAGCTTTCTTT
CDR3 protein: CASSLGAGGWNTEAFF
V gene: TRBV7-8
J gene: TRBJ1-1
D gene: TRBD1
clone size: -

CDR3 DNA: TGTGCCAGCAGTTATTCGATACAGGGAGTTACTTCACCCCTCCACTTT
CDR3 protein: CASSYSIQGVTSPLHF
V gene: TRBV6-5
J gene: TRBJ1-6
D gene: -
clone size: -

CDR3 DNA: TGCAGCGTCATGCCCCCGACAGGAGTTGGAGACACCATATATTTT
CDR3 protein: CSVMPPTGVGDTIYF
V gene: TRBV29-1
J gene: TRBJ1-3
D gene: -
clone size: -

CDR3 DNA: TGCAGCGTTGAAGATCTTGGGACAGGGGGAATTAGCGCGCAGTATTTT
CDR3 protein: CSVEDLGTGGISAQYF
V gene: TRBV29-1
J gene: TRBJ2-3
D gene: TRBD1
clone size: -

CDR3 DNA: TGTGCTAGCAGCCACAGTGGCCGCCAAGAGACCCAGTACTTC
CDR3 protein: CASSHSGRQETQYF
V gene: TRBV7-7
J gene: TRBJ2-5
D gene: -
clone size: -

CDR3 DNA: TGCGCCAGCAGCCAAGGAAACGAGGGCCTCTCTGGAAACACCATATATTTT
CDR3 protein: CASSQGNEGLSGNTIYF
V gene: TRBV4-3
J gene: TRBJ1-3
D gene: -
clone size: few

CDR3 DNA: TGTGCCAGCGGTCGCCTAGCGGGAGGTCAAAATGAGCAGTTCTTC
CDR3 protein: CASGRLAGGQNEQFF
V gene: TRBV6-1
J gene: TRBJ2-1
D gene: TRBD2
clone size: -

CDR3 DNA: TGTGCCAGCAGCTTGGTCCGGGGTTGGGACACCGGGGAGCTGTTTTTT
CDR3 protein: CASSLVRGWDTGELFF
V gene: TRBV5-6
J gene: TRBJ2-2
D gene: -
clone size: -

CDR3 DNA: TGTGCCAGCAGCCCCACGGCGATAGCGGGGGCCTCGGCCGGTCAGTACTTC
CDR3 protein: CASSPTAIAGASAGQYF
V gene: TRBV7-2
J gene: TRBJ2-5
D gene: TRBD2
clone size: -